This TCR beta chain was retrieved from a study of T cell changes during pregnancy in multiple sclerosis. Repertoires were generated with immunoSEQ multiplex PCR, while TCRdb's copy carries only in-frame clones and drops some. The sample includes about 40,000 clones, approximately 90% seen only once; the top ten take under 0.9%. Germline CDR1 reads MDHEN; CDR2 reads SYDVKM. This CDR3 is 15 amino acids long. Trimming took off 5 bases at V and 0 bases at J, with 13 bases between the two ends. Sequencing was performed on CD4+ T cells from peripheral blood mononuclear cells, taken in the third trimester of pregnancy. The V gene is TRBV28, the J gene TRBJ1-1; possible D gene TRBD1, 5 bases. This sequence was found in a female donor with multiple sclerosis, enrolled in a pregnancy study. The CDR3 loop reads CASSPPGGMNTEAFF. The CDR3 DNA is TGTGCCAGCAGTCCCCCGGGGGGAATGAACACTGAAGCTTTCTTT.